This T cell receptor beta chain was identified in a study of blood T cells in healthy people across ages. The V gene lost 4 bases and the J gene lost 5 bases, with 17 bases spanning the gap. Per the germline V gene, CDR1 is SEHNR and CDR2 is FQNEAQ (reference sequence). The CDR3 has 15 residues. This clonotype was seen many times. A second about 6 to 12 cycle PCR used barcoded and J-beta primers. Using its own MiXCR run on the 5' RACE reads, TCRdb lists one record per CDR3 protein. The sample consists of some 850,000 distinct CDR3 sequences, 25% to 30% of them appearing once. The sample was also reused in another study, on T cells of mothers and their children.

The V gene is TRBV7-9, the J gene TRBJ2-5, with D tentatively TRBD1 or TRBD2 (5 bases each). The receptor was derived from a boy aged 5-17 years in good health. Sequenced: blood. CDR3 loop: CASSSGKRGSETQYF. The CDR3 nucleotides are TGTGCCAGCAGCTCAGGGAAGAGGGGCTCGGAGACCCAGTACTTC.